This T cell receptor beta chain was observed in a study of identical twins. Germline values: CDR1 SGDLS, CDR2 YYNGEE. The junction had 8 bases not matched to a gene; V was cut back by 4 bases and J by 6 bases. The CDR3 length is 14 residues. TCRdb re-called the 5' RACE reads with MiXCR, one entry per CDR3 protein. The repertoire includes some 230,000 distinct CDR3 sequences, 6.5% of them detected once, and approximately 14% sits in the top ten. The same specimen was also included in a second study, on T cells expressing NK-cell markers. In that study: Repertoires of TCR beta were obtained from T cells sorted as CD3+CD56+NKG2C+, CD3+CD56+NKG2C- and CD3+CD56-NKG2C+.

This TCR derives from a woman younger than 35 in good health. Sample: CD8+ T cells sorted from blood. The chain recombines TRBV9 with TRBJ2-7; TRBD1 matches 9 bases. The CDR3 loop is CASSTGTGISEQYF. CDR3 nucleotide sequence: TGTGCCAGCAGCACGGGGACAGGGATCTCCGAGCAGTACTTC.